The clone carrying this TCR beta chain was counted at least ten times. Amplification of TCR beta CDR3 regions was performed using RNA transcripts as template. The HTBI primer set served for first-round RT-PCR of the TCR CDR3. A single record per CDR3 protein comes from TCRdb applying MiXCR to the multiplex PCR reads. The sample holds 30,000 to 40,000 distinct CDR3 sequences, about 49% seen once. Trimming cost V 0 bases and J 0 bases, with 5 bases left between them. From germline, CDR1 is MNHEY and CDR2 SVGAGI. This CDR3 is built from 15 residues. These data originate in a study of T cells in Graves' hyperthyroidism and ophthalmopathy.

Material for sequencing was blood. The receptor's source is a woman aged 50 to 60 with Graves' hyperthyroidism that later progressed to Graves' ophthalmopathy. This chain uses TRBV6-5 with TRBJ1-4; weak D call: TRBD1 (5 bases). CDR3 bases: TGTGCCAGCAGTTACTCGACAGCAACTAATGAAAAACTGTTTTTT. This codes for CASSYSTATNEKLFF.